Sequencing of this T cell receptor beta chain was carried out in a study of CD8 T cells in Susac syndrome. TCR beta sequencing was performed on blood CD8+ and CD4+ T cells. It was negative isolation that provided the CD8+ and CD4+ T cells, whereas TEMRA cells were enriched by FACS. Trimming took 2 bases from V and 4 from J, leaving 13 bases between them. The CDR3 spans 16 residues. CDR1 and CDR2 from the germline V gene are SGHNT and YYREEE (reference sequence). Random hexamers were used to reverse transcribe an amount of about 0.45 to 1 ug RNA. MiXCR, run by TCRdb on the immunoSEQ multiplex PCR reads, gives a single entry per CDR3 protein. The table records 150,000 to 200,000 distinct CDR3 sequences, around 93% of them present only once.

The rearrangement links TRBV5-4 to TRBJ1-6; a possible D gene is TRBD1 (5 bases). This receptor was obtained from a human donor in good health. Sequencing was carried out using CD4+ T cells from PBMCs. CDR3 sequence (DNA): TGTGCCAGCAGCTTTAAGTCGCAGGGATATAATTCACCCCTCCACTTT. Protein sequence: CASSFKSQGYNSPLHF.